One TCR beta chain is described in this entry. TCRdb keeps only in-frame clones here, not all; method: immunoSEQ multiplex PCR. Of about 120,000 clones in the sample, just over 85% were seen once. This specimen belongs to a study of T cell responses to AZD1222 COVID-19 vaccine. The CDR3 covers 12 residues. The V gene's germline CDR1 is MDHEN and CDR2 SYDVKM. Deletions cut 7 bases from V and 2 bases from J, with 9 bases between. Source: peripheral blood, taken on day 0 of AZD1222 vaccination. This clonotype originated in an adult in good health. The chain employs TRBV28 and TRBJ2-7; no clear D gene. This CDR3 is CASMMNTYEQYF. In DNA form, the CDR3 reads TGTGCCAGCATGATGAACACCTACGAGCAGTACTTC. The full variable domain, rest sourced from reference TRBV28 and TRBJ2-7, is DVKVTQSSRYLVKRTGEKVFLECVQDMDHENMFWYRQDPGLGLRLIYFSYDVKMKEKGDIPEGYSVSREKKERFSLILESASTNQTSMYLCASMMNTYEQYFGPGTRLTVT.